This record concerns one T cell receptor (beta chain) sequence. The source of the sample is a study of blood T cell repertoires in COVID-19. Study in general: The United States, Italy and Spain supplied acute and convalescent COVID-19 samples. Sources were T cells, B-cell-depleted T cells, or PBMCs; the material itself was cDNA or gDNA.

Per the study methods: Amplification from reference gene primers served as the basis for estimated nucleated cell counts. Produced via immunoSEQ multiplex PCR; TCRdb's table is partial and in-frame only. That table is the source of V, J and clone size, and D and trimming were worked out from the DNA. This sample carries some 390,000 clones, about 89% of them seen once, and the ten largest clones take around 1.5%. Those enrolled in Seattle joined during active infection and were followed longitudinally afterward. V lost 3 bases and J lost 3; bases outside the gene matches: 6. The germline V gene encodes CDR1 MDHEN and CDR2 SYDVKM. CDR3 length equals 16 residues.

The sequence derives from a woman between 40 and 55 years old with COVID-19, enrolled during active disease. V and J are TRBV28 and TRBJ1-5, with 9 positions matching TRBD1. The specimen sequenced was peripheral blood. The CDR3 bases are TGTGCCAGCAGTTTCCTAGACAGGGGGGACAATCAGCCCCAGCATTTT. It is translated as CASSFLDRGDNQPQHF.